Reported below is one TCR beta chain. Its antigen remains unidentified. This specimen belongs to a study of OX40 agonist ivuxolimab in advanced cancers. Across the whole study: Ivuxolimab was administered intravenously to patients at 0.01 to 10 mg/kg every 2 weeks. Dose-escalation patients had hepatocellular carcinoma, melanoma, renal cell or head and neck cancer. Whole-study results and caveats: Compared with CD4+, CD8+ T cells on average had more expanded clones. In the 0.1-3.0 mg/kg groups, partial responders showed among the lowest expansion.

Here immunoSEQ multiplex PCR was the method, and the copy in TCRdb shows in-frame clones only, minus some. The sample consists of under 45,000 clones, 78% of them appearing once. The specimen comprised CD4+ or CD8+ T cells sorted from blood, sampled in a trial of the OX40 agonist ivuxolimab. The clonotype originates from an adult with an advanced solid tumor such as melanoma, head and neck, liver or kidney cancer.

CDR3 protein: CASSPVGGARSYNSPLHF. DNA of the CDR3: TGTGCCAGCAGCCCAGTGGGCGGGGCCCGCTCCTATAATTCACCCCTCCACTTT. The chain joins TRBV7-8 to TRBJ1-6, with TRBD1 as a possible D gene (5 bases). Trimming pared 5 bases from V and 0 bases from J, leaving 17 bases between. The germline gives CDR1 SGHVS, CDR2 FQNEAQ. This CDR3 region has 18 residues.